The rows below give T cell receptor beta chains drawn from one sample of a study of CD8 T cells in Susac syndrome. TCRdb fed the immunoSEQ multiplex PCR reads into MiXCR, producing one record per CDR3 protein. This sample has around 200,000 distinct CDR3 sequences, with approximately 94% found just once. Specimen: CD4+ T cells from PBMCs. The source is a human donor with multiple sclerosis. Each CDR3 is given with its conserved first and last residue. The D gene is left open where the match is weak. Clone size is stated in some rows and not others, as once, few, many or a class when expanded.

clone_size: -
v_call: TRBV6-6
j_call: TRBJ1-2
d_call: -
cdr3_nt: TGTGCCAGCAGTCCCGGACCCATTAACTATGGCTACACCTTC
cdr3_aa: CASSPGPINYGYTF

clone_size: -
v_call: TRBV5-1
j_call: TRBJ2-7
d_call: -
cdr3_nt: TGCGCCAGCAGCACCCCGACGCCCTACGAGCAGTACTTC
cdr3_aa: CASSTPTPYEQYF

clone_size: -
v_call: TRBV4-3
j_call: TRBJ2-4
d_call: -
cdr3_nt: TGCGCCAGCAGCCAAGCTCCCTACAGAGCCGAAGCCAAAAACATTCAGTACTTC
cdr3_aa: CASSQAPYRAEAKNIQYF

clone_size: -
v_call: TRBV2
j_call: TRBJ1-6
d_call: -
cdr3_nt: TGTGCCAGGTCGAGTATCGGGGAAAATTCACCCCTCCACTTT
cdr3_aa: CARSSIGENSPLHF

clone_size: -
v_call: TRBV20-1
j_call: TRBJ2-1
d_call: TRBD2
cdr3_nt: TGCAGTGCTGTAAGCGGGGGGAACTACAATGAGCAGTTCTTC
cdr3_aa: CSAVSGGNYNEQFF

clone_size: -
v_call: TRBV7-2
j_call: TRBJ2-3
d_call: -
cdr3_nt: TGTGCCAGCAGCTTAGCTGGTGGTGCCATTGACACAGATACGCAGTATTTT
cdr3_aa: CASSLAGGAIDTDTQYF

clone_size: -
v_call: TRBV20-1
j_call: TRBJ1-5
d_call: -
cdr3_nt: TGCAGTGCTAGAGATTGGACTAATCAGCCCCAGCATTTT
cdr3_aa: CSARDWTNQPQHF

clone_size: -
v_call: TRBV10-3
j_call: TRBJ2-1
d_call: -
cdr3_nt: TGTGCCATCAGTGAGTCGGCGCCGCCCGAGCAGTTCTTC
cdr3_aa: CAISESAPPEQFF

clone_size: -
v_call: TRBV30
j_call: TRBJ2-1
d_call: -
cdr3_nt: TGTGCCTGGAGCGAGTCACAGGGTCTCCCCAGATATTCCTCTTTCAATGAGCAGTTCTTC
cdr3_aa: CAWSESQGLPRYSSFNEQFF

clone_size: once
v_call: TRBV20-1
j_call: TRBJ2-5
d_call: -
cdr3_nt: TGCAGTGCTAGAGTGGGGAACAGCAACCAAGAGACCCAGTACTTC
cdr3_aa: CSARVGNSNQETQYF

clone_size: -
v_call: TRBV29-1
j_call: TRBJ1-1
d_call: TRBD1
cdr3_nt: TGCAGCGTTGAAGTGAGGGACAGTAACACTGAAGCTTTCTTT
cdr3_aa: CSVEVRDSNTEAFF

clone_size: -
v_call: TRBV20-1
j_call: TRBJ2-1
d_call: -
cdr3_nt: TGCAGTGGCTTGGGTCATGGTGAGCAGTTCTTC
cdr3_aa: CSGLGHGEQFF

clone_size: -
v_call: TRBV10-3
j_call: TRBJ1-2
d_call: -
cdr3_nt: TGTGCCATCAGTGAACGGGGGCAGGACGCTAACTATGGCTACACCTTC
cdr3_aa: CAISERGQDANYGYTF

clone_size: -
v_call: TRBV9
j_call: TRBJ1-2
d_call: -
cdr3_nt: TGTGCCAGCAGCTACCTCACTCCCAGGGCTAACTATGGCTACACCTTC
cdr3_aa: CASSYLTPRANYGYTF

clone_size: -
v_call: TRBV20-1
j_call: TRBJ2-5
d_call: -
cdr3_nt: TGCAGTGCCAGTCGAGGGAAACGAGAGACCCAGTACTTC
cdr3_aa: CSASRGKRETQYF

clone_size: -
v_call: TRBV20-1
j_call: TRBJ2-1
d_call: -
cdr3_nt: TGCAGTGCTAGGAGGGAATTCGGGAATGAGCAGTTCTTC
cdr3_aa: CSARREFGNEQFF

clone_size: -
v_call: TRBV9
j_call: TRBJ1-1
d_call: -
cdr3_nt: TGTGCCAGCAGCCCCCTCGCAGGGAGGGACACTGAAGCTTTCTTT
cdr3_aa: CASSPLAGRDTEAFF

clone_size: -
v_call: TRBV30
j_call: TRBJ1-5
d_call: TRBD1
cdr3_nt: TGTGCCTGGAAAACCGGACAGGGCAATCAGCCCCAGCATTTT
cdr3_aa: CAWKTGQGNQPQHF

clone_size: once
v_call: TRBV3-1
j_call: TRBJ2-1
d_call: -
cdr3_nt: TGTGCCAGCAGTCAGACTGGTTCCTACAATGAGCAGTTCTTC
cdr3_aa: CASSQTGSYNEQFF

clone_size: -
v_call: TRBV28
j_call: TRBJ1-1
d_call: TRBD1
cdr3_nt: TGTGCCAGCAGACCACAGGGGGCCGGCAACACTGAAGCTTTCTTT
cdr3_aa: CASRPQGAGNTEAFF

clone_size: -
v_call: TRBV7-9
j_call: TRBJ2-6
d_call: TRBD1
cdr3_nt: TGTGCCAGCAGCTCACCGCAGCGGACAGGGCTCTCTGGGGCCAACGTCCTGACTTTC
cdr3_aa: CASSSPQRTGLSGANVLTF

clone_size: -
v_call: TRBV5-1
j_call: TRBJ2-1
d_call: -
cdr3_nt: TGCGCCAGCAGCTCCCCTGGGGGTGAGCAGTTCTTC
cdr3_aa: CASSSPGGEQFF

clone_size: -
v_call: TRBV20-1
j_call: TRBJ2-7
d_call: -
cdr3_nt: TGCAGTGCTAGACGTACAGGAACCTACGAGCAGTACTTC
cdr3_aa: CSARRTGTYEQYF

clone_size: -
v_call: TRBV3-1
j_call: TRBJ2-1
d_call: -
cdr3_nt: TGTGCCAGCAGCCAAGATCTAAGGAATGAGCAGTTCTTC
cdr3_aa: CASSQDLRNEQFF

clone_size: -
v_call: TRBV24-1
j_call: TRBJ1-2
d_call: -
cdr3_nt: TGTGCCACCAGTGGACCAGGGAGGAACTATGGCTACACCTTC
cdr3_aa: CATSGPGRNYGYTF

clone_size: -
v_call: TRBV28
j_call: TRBJ2-2
d_call: -
cdr3_nt: TGTGCCAGCAGTTTAATGGGGAGATCCGGGGAGCTGTTTTTT
cdr3_aa: CASSLMGRSGELFF

clone_size: -
v_call: TRBV9
j_call: TRBJ2-3
d_call: -
cdr3_nt: TGTGCCAGCAGCGCTCGGTGGGCTAGCACAGATACGCAGTATTTT
cdr3_aa: CASSARWASTDTQYF

clone_size: -
v_call: TRBV28
j_call: TRBJ2-7
d_call: TRBD1
cdr3_nt: TGTGCCAGCAGTTTACGGGCAGGGGGCTTCGAGCAGTACTTC
cdr3_aa: CASSLRAGGFEQYF

clone_size: -
v_call: TRBV29-1
j_call: TRBJ2-1
d_call: -
cdr3_nt: TGCAGCCCCGTTAGGGGAGGTGAGCAGTTCTTC
cdr3_aa: CSPVRGGEQFF

clone_size: few
v_call: TRBV12-3/TRBV12-4
j_call: TRBJ2-7
d_call: -
cdr3_nt: TGTGCCAGCAGTGGCCACGAGCAGTACTTC
cdr3_aa: CASSGHEQYF

clone_size: -
v_call: TRBV6-2/TRBV6-3
j_call: TRBJ1-2
d_call: -
cdr3_nt: TGTGCCAGCAGTTTAGCAATTCCCTATGGCTACACCTTC
cdr3_aa: CASSLAIPYGYTF

clone_size: -
v_call: TRBV6-5
j_call: TRBJ2-1
d_call: -
cdr3_nt: TGTGCCAGCAGTTACGAACCTCGCTCCTACAATGAGCAGTTCTTC
cdr3_aa: CASSYEPRSYNEQFF

clone_size: -
v_call: TRBV27
j_call: TRBJ1-5
d_call: -
cdr3_nt: TGTGCCAGCAGTTCTGTGATGAATAGCAATCAGCCCCAGCATTTT
cdr3_aa: CASSSVMNSNQPQHF

clone_size: -
v_call: TRBV7-3
j_call: TRBJ1-1
d_call: TRBD1
cdr3_nt: TGTGCCAGCAGCTCGGCGGCAGGGGGCTCTGAAGCTTTCTTT
cdr3_aa: CASSSAAGGSEAFF

clone_size: -
v_call: TRBV3-1
j_call: TRBJ1-1
d_call: -
cdr3_nt: TGTGCCAGCAGCCAAGATAGGGACAAAGCTTTCTTT
cdr3_aa: CASSQDRDKAFF

clone_size: -
v_call: TRBV28
j_call: TRBJ2-3
d_call: TRBD2
cdr3_nt: TGTGCCAGCAGCCTAGGACTAGTAGGTACAGATACGCAGTATTTT
cdr3_aa: CASSLGLVGTDTQYF

clone_size: -
v_call: TRBV5-1
j_call: TRBJ2-5
d_call: -
cdr3_nt: TGCGCCAGCAGCTTGGAGCCTTCGAATCGCGAGACCCAGTACTTC
cdr3_aa: CASSLEPSNRETQYF